This paragraph covers one T cell receptor beta chain sequence. The germline gives CDR1 SGHAT, CDR2 FQNNGV. The trim removed 5 bases at V and 2 bases at J, leaving 5 bases unmatched. The CDR3 has 15 residues. Libraries were prepared by immunoSEQ multiplex PCR; TCRdb keeps only in-frame clonotypes and omits some of them. The sample includes fewer than 85,000 clones, 85% to 90% of them seen just once. These data originate in a study of OX40 agonist ivuxolimab in advanced cancers. Study-level background: Ivuxolimab, an antibody that agonizes OX40 (CD134), was administered to the patients.

The source of this sequence is an adult with an advanced solid tumor such as melanoma, head and neck, liver or kidney cancer. The genes are TRBV11-2 and TRBJ2-1, with 8 bases matching TRBD2. The sample was CD4+ or CD8+ T cells sorted from blood, taken in a trial of the OX40 agonist ivuxolimab. CDR3 bases: TGTGCCAGCAGCGAATACGGGGGGGCCTACAATGAGCAGTTCTTC. This translates into CASSEYGGAYNEQFF.